What follows describes a single T cell receptor (beta chain). As yet, its antigen is unknown. This entry belongs to a study of post-analysis software for immune sequencing data. On the study more broadly: Clinical courses comprised relapsing-remitting, secondary progressive and progressive-relapsing multiple sclerosis. Study-level findings and limits: Samples sharing a preparation batch grouped tightly together when assessed by F measure. Significantly lower normalized Chao1 diversity was found in patients with multiple sclerosis relative to controls. Patients had higher frequencies than controls of about 5 TRBV segments, including TRBV5-6, TRBV5-1 and TRBV20-1.

Germline V gene lookup returns CDR1 SEHNR and CDR2 FQNEAQ (reference sequence). The CDR3 length is 16 residues. The germline V and J ends were trimmed by 5 bases and 2 bases, with 18 bases remaining between them. Unique molecular identifiers were built into the TCR beta cDNA libraries. It was from about 0.98 to 11 million T cells that 500,000 or so cDNA molecules came. TCRdb redid the calling of the PCR reads with MiXCR, one entry per CDR3 protein. Among 800,000 to 950,000 distinct CDR3 sequences listed, about 57% were seen once. The clonotype originates from a girl aged 10-17 years with multiple sclerosis. The V call is TRBV7-9, the J call TRBJ2-5; D tentatively fits TRBD1 or TRBD2 (5 bases each). What was sequenced was blood. CDR3 region: CASSPPGAASQETQYF. DNA of the CDR3: TGTGCCAGCAGCCCACCCGGGGCAGCGTCGCAAGAGACCCAGTACTTC. The whole variable domain, filled in from reference TRBV7-9 and TRBJ2-5, reads DTGVSQNPRHKITKRGQNVTFRCDPISEHNRLYWYRQTLGQGPEFLTYFQNEAQLEKSRLLSDRFSAERPKGSFSTLEIQRTEQGDSAMYLCASSPPGAASQETQYFGPGTRLLVL.